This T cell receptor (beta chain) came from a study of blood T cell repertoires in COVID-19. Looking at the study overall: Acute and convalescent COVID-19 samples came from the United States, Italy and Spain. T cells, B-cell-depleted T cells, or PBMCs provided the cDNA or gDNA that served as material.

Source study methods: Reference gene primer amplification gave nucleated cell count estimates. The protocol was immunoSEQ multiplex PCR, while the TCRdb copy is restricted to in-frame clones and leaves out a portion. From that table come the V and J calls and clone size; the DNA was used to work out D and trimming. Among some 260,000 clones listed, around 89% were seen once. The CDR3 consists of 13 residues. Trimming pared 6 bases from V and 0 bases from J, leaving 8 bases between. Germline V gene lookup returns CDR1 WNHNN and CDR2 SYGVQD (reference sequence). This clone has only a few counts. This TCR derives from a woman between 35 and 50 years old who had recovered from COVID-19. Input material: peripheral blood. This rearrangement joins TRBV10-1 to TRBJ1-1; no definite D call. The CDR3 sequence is CASRNSLNTEAFF. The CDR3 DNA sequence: TGCGCCAGCAGAAACAGTCTGAACACTGAAGCTTTCTTT.